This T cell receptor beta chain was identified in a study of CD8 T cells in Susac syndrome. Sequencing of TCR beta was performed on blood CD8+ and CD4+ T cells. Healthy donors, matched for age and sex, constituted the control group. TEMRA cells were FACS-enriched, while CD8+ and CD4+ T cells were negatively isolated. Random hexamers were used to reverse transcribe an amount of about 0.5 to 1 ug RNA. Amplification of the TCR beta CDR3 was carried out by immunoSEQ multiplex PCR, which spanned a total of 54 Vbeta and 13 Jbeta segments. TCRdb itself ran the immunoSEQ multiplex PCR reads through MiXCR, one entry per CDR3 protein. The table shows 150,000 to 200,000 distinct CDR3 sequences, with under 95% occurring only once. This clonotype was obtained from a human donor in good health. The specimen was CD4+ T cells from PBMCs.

The CDR3 DNA is TGTGCCAGCAGCTTAGGCCGGGACAGGGGCGATGGCTACACCTTC. This sequence encodes CASSLGRDRGDGYTF. This chain connects TRBV7-9 to TRBJ1-2, with 10 bases identical to TRBD1. The length of the CDR3 is 15 residues. V dropped 1 base and J dropped 6; count of bases not matched to a gene: 5. The V gene's germline CDR1 is SEHNR and CDR2 FQNEAQ (reference sequence).